This passage covers 30 T cell receptor beta chains from one sample sequenced in a study of blood T cell repertoires in COVID-19. Only in-frame clones appear in the TCRdb table, and some are missing; sequencing was by immunoSEQ multiplex PCR. The sample consists of around 70,000 clones, roughly 90% of them appearing once. The material sequenced was peripheral blood. The source is a human donor in a cohort sampled during active COVID-19.

In nucleotides, the CDR3 is TGTGCCAGCAGCTCCCGCCGGCTAGTTAAACACAATGAGCAGTTCTTC. Protein: CASSSRRLVKHNEQFF. This sequence joins TRBV7-8 and TRBJ2-1; no definite D call. In germline, CDR1 is SGHVS, CDR2 FQNEAQ. With 4 bases removed from V and 5 bases from J, the gap between germline ends came to 18 bases. There are 16 residues in the CDR3.

The chain links TRBV5-1 to TRBJ2-7; a weak D match, TRBD1 (6 bases). V shed 4 bases and J shed 5 bases, with 16 bases lying between them. Germline assignment: CDR1 SGHRS and CDR2 YFSETQ. The CDR3 has 14 amino acids. Here the CDR3 DNA reads TGCGCCAGCAGCCTTACAGGGACGGTCGACGAGCAGTACTTC. Its translation: CASSLTGTVDEQYF.

The chain links TRBV28 to TRBJ1-2, with 7 bases identical to TRBD1. V gave up 6 bases and J gave up 8 bases; unmatched junction bases: 12. This CDR3 is built from 14 residues. Germline V CDR1 and CDR2: MDHEN, SYDVKM. For the CDR3, the DNA is TGTGCCAGCAGAACTACAGGGGCCCAGTGGGGCTACACCTTC. Translated: CASRTTGAQWGYTF.

This clone showed up just once. V gene TRBV9 combines with J gene TRBJ1-6, with 7 bases that match TRBD1. The trim removed 3 bases at V and 5 bases at J, leaving 17 bases unmatched. This CDR3 is built from 19 residues. Germline loops: CDR1 SGDLS, CDR2 YYNGEE. CDR3 loop: CASSGLYDREENDNSPLHF. CDR3 DNA sequence: TGTGCCAGCAGCGGATTATATGACAGGGAGGAGAATGATAATTCACCCCTCCACTTT.

The chain is built from TRBV15 and TRBJ2-7; D might be TRBD2 (6 bases). The CDR3 runs to 15 residues. Trimming stripped 3 bases from V and 1 base from J, with 13 bases between. CDR1 is LNHNV and CDR2 is YYDKDF in the germline V gene (reference sequence). CDR3 sequence: CATSSYDSGSYEQYF. The CDR3 region has the DNA TGTGCCACCAGCAGCTACGACAGCGGGTCCTACGAGCAGTACTTC.

The V gene is TRBV29-1, the J gene TRBJ2-2; 12 bases line up with TRBD2. V was pared by 4 bases and J by 2 bases, with 2 bases of the junction left unmatched. The CDR3 is 15 residues long. The germline gives CDR1 SQVTM, CDR2 ANQGSEA. The CDR3 here is CSVGGLAGNTGELFF. The CDR3 nucleotides read TGCAGCGTTGGGGGACTAGCGGGTAACACCGGGGAGCTGTTTTTT.

V is TRBV18 and J is TRBJ1-6; D is undetermined. CDR3 length equals 15 residues. Between the trimmed V and J ends, which lost 6 bases and 9 bases, there was a span of 18 bases. The V gene's germline CDR1 is KGHSH and CDR2 LQKENI. For the CDR3, the DNA is TGTGCCAGCTCCGGGCAGAGCGGGGAGGGTTCACCCCTCCACTTT. Translation: CASSGQSGEGSPLHF.

This clone was recorded at least ten times. This sequence joins TRBV7-2 and TRBJ1-4, with TRBD1 matching over 8 bases. Losses at the gene ends were 6 bases for V and 3 bases for J; bases not matched to a gene: 9. CDR3 length: 16 amino acids. Looked up from germline, CDR1 is SGHTA and CDR2 is FQGNSA. CDR3 sequence: CASSQMPGQANEKLFF. The CDR3, as DNA: TGTGCCAGCAGTCAAATGCCGGGACAGGCTAATGAAAAACTGTTTTTT.

This clone has just a few counts. The rearrangement uses TRBV25-1 and TRBJ2-7; 10 bases are a match to TRBD1. The CDR3 is made up of 13 amino acids. Germline V gene data show CDR1 as MGHDK and CDR2 as SYGVNS. V dropped 5 bases and J dropped 7; count of bases not matched to a gene: 5. The CDR3 region has the DNA TGTGCCAGCAGTAGACAGGGGGCGTTTGAGCAGTACTTC. Protein: CASSRQGAFEQYF.

The rearrangement joins TRBV28 to TRBJ2-7; D might be TRBD2 (5 bases). The germline V gene has CDR1 MDHEN and CDR2 SYDVKM. V lost 6 bases, J lost 0 bases, and 12 bases lay in between. CDR3 size: 14 residues. This CDR3 is CASRAEDTSYEQYF. CDR3 bases: TGTGCCAGCAGAGCGGAAGACACCTCCTACGAGCAGTACTTC.

The chain recombines TRBV27 with TRBJ1-4, with no clear D. The CDR3 runs to 14 residues. Trimming took off 3 bases at V and 0 bases at J, with 5 bases between the two ends. CDR1 MNHEY and CDR2 SMNVEV come from the germline V gene (reference sequence). The CDR3 DNA follows: TGTGCCAGCAGTTTGACAACAACTAATGAAAAACTGTTTTTT. It yields the protein CASSLTTTNEKLFF.

J is TRBJ1-4 and V is TRBV2, with 7 bases that match TRBD1. The V segment lost 3 bases and the J segment 8 bases; nucleotides outside the gene matches: 18. The CDR3 covers 18 residues. The V gene's germline CDR1 is SNHLY and CDR2 FYNNEI. CDR3 amino acids: CASSEHQSTGAGLEKLFF. The CDR3 nucleotides read TGTGCCAGCAGTGAGCATCAATCTACAGGGGCTGGATTAGAAAAACTGTTTTTT.

The chain employs TRBV28 and TRBJ1-5; possibly TRBD1 for D (6 bases). The CDR3 is made up of 16 amino acids. Trimming left V 5 bases short and J 3 bases short, with 17 bases between. Germline V gene lookup returns CDR1 MDHEN and CDR2 SYDVKM. Here the CDR3 reads CASSPPRQANNQPQHF. The DNA of the CDR3 is TGTGCCAGCAGTCCCCCCCGACAGGCCAACAATCAGCCCCAGCATTTT.

V is TRBV29-1 and J is TRBJ2-1; the match to TRBD2 covers 7 bases. CDR3 length equals 14 residues. Germline-derived CDR1 and CDR2 are SQVTM and ANQGSEA. V lost 1 base and J lost 8; bases outside the gene matches: 8. The CDR3 is CSVEVPTSVDEQFF. The CDR3 DNA reads TGCAGCGTTGAAGTCCCCACTAGCGTCGATGAGCAGTTCTTC.

The V call is TRBV28, the J call TRBJ2-7; 10 bases are shared with TRBD1. V was clipped by 4 bases and J by 3 bases; unmatched bases: 3. The CDR3 totals 14 residues. Germline values: CDR1 MDHEN, CDR2 SYDVKM. The CDR3 sequence is CASSSWDRGYEQYF. For the CDR3, the DNA is TGTGCCAGCAGTTCATGGGACAGGGGCTACGAGCAGTACTTC. Together with reference TRBV28 and TRBJ2-7, the CDR3 gives the full variable domain: DVKVTQSSRYLVKRTGEKVFLECVQDMDHENMFWYRQDPGLGLRLIYFSYDVKMKEKGDIPEGYSVSREKKERFSLILESASTNQTSMYLCASSSWDRGYEQYFGPGTRLTVT.

J is TRBJ2-5 and V is TRBV10-1; 10 nucleotides line up with TRBD2. Germline loops: CDR1 WNHNN, CDR2 SYGVQD (reference sequence). This CDR3 is 14 amino acids long. With 5 bases clipped from V and 3 bases from J, the junction kept 3 bases outside the gene matches. In DNA, the CDR3 is TGCGCCAGCAGTAGGACTAGCGGTAAAGAGACCCAGTACTTC. It encodes CASSRTSGKETQYF.

The CDR3 bases are TGTGCCAGCAGCTTACGCGGGACGGGAAGCACAGATACGCAGTATTTT. Translated: CASSLRGTGSTDTQYF. V and J are TRBV7-3 and TRBJ2-3; tentatively, D is TRBD2 (6 bases). Germline V CDR1 and CDR2: SGHTA, FQGTGA. The V and J ends lost 2 bases and 0 bases respectively, with 12 bases between them. CDR3 length equals 16 residues.

CDR3: CASSRTIGSTEAFF. The DNA of the CDR3 is TGTGCCAGCAGTAGGACAATCGGGAGCACTGAAGCTTTCTTT. The chain recombines TRBV28 with TRBJ1-1; weak D call: TRBD1 (5 bases). The ends were cut back, 5 bases at V and 4 bases at J, with 14 bases in the middle. This CDR3 has 14 residues. Germline lookup yields CDR1 MDHEN and CDR2 SYDVKM.

This chain connects TRBV11-2 to TRBJ2-3, with D possibly being TRBD2 (6 bases). Trimming pared 1 base from V and 6 bases from J, leaving 11 bases between. The CDR3 is 14 amino acids. Looked up from germline, CDR1 is SGHAT and CDR2 is FQNNGV. Here the CDR3 reads CASSLGGGTDTQYF. CDR3 DNA: TGTGCCAGCAGCTTAGGGGGCGGGACCGATACGCAGTATTTT.

The chain is built from TRBV7-9 and TRBJ1-2; 8 positions agree with TRBD1. Trimming at V came to 5 bases and at J to 7 bases, leaving 12 bases not matched to a gene. Germline-derived CDR1 and CDR2 are SEHNR and FQNEAQ (reference sequence). This CDR3 spans 15 amino acids. As DNA, the CDR3 is TGTGCCAGCAGCCCCTCCGGACAGGGCTTTTCTGGCTACACCTTC. Translated, it gives CASSPSGQGFSGYTF. Combining the CDR3 with reference TRBV7-9 and TRBJ1-2 gives the whole variable domain DTGVSQNPRHKITKRGQNVTFRCDPISEHNRLYWYRQTLGQGPEFLTYFQNEAQLEKSRLLSDRFSAERPKGSFSTLEIQRTEQGDSAMYLCASSPSGQGFSGYTFGSGTRLTVV.

The chain combines TRBV5-8 with TRBJ2-1; D unclear. This CDR3 has 13 residues. Germline CDR1 is SGHTS and CDR2 is YDEGEE. Trimming removed 0 bases from V and 12 bases from J, with 13 bases in between. The CDR3 DNA is TGTGCCAGCAGCTTGGACACAGAAATAGGGCAGTTCTTC. It yields the protein CASSLDTEIGQFF.

The chain employs TRBV29-1 and TRBJ2-2; D unresolved. CDR3 length: 11 residues. The germline V gene encodes CDR1 SQVTM and CDR2 ANQGSEA. The germline V and J ends were trimmed by 0 bases and 7 bases, with 3 bases remaining between them. The CDR3 sequence: CSVEDHGELFF. The CDR3 DNA follows: TGCAGCGTTGAAGATCACGGGGAGCTGTTTTTT.

V usage is TRBV19 and J usage is TRBJ2-3, with 7 bases matching TRBD2. CDR1 is LNHDA and CDR2 is SQIVND in the germline V gene (reference sequence). J lost 5 bases, V lost 7 bases, and 9 bases had no gene match. This CDR3 is 14 amino acids long. The CDR3 loop reads CASMSAGVGDTQYF. The CDR3 DNA follows: TGTGCCAGTATGAGTGCGGGAGTTGGAGATACGCAGTATTTT.

The chain uses TRBV19 and TRBJ2-1; 10 bases are a match to TRBD2. Losses at the gene ends were 4 bases for V and 12 bases for J; bases not matched to a gene: 6. The germline gives CDR1 LNHDA, CDR2 SQIVND (reference sequence). The CDR3 sequence is 13 residues long. CDR3 protein: CASSTLAGSGQFF. CDR3 in DNA: TGTGCCAGTAGTACACTAGCGGGGTCCGGGCAGTTCTTC.

This chain links TRBV5-6 with TRBJ2-1; tentative D call: TRBD2 (5 bases). This CDR3 comprises 16 residues. The V end was cut by 0 bases, the J end by 0 bases, with 10 bases between. Germline loops: CDR1 SGHDT, CDR2 YYEEEE. Written as DNA, the CDR3 is TGTGCCAGCAGCTTGGTGTCGGGGAGCTCCTACAATGAGCAGTTCTTC. Encoded protein: CASSLVSGSSYNEQFF.

CDR3 sequence: CASSARQGYTIYF. Here the CDR3 DNA reads TGTGCCAGCAGCGCTCGACAGGGTTACACCATATATTTT. The J gene is TRBJ1-3, the V gene TRBV5-6, with TRBD1 identical over 7 bases. This CDR3 spans 13 amino acids. V lost 4 bases, J lost 8 bases, and 6 bases stayed unmatched. CDR1 and CDR2 from the germline V gene are SGHDT and YYEEEE. The variable domain in full, completed from reference TRBV5-6 and TRBJ1-3, reads DAGVTQSPTHLIKTRGQQVTLRCSPKSGHDTVSWYQQALGQGPQFIFQYYEEEERQRGNFPDRFSGHQFPNYSSELNVNALLLGDSALYLCASSARQGYTIYFGEGSWLTVV.

The gene calls are TRBV5-4 and TRBJ1-4; 9 nucleotides match TRBD1. Per germline, CDR1 SGHNT and CDR2 YYREEE (reference sequence). This CDR3 comprises 14 residues. Trimming at V came to 4 bases and at J to 5 bases, leaving 3 bases not matched to a gene. For the CDR3, the DNA is TGTGCCAGCAGCCCCGGACAGGGGAATGAAAAACTGTTTTTT. Its translation: CASSPGQGNEKLFF.

The rearrangement uses TRBV4-3 and TRBJ2-7; D is uncertain. The CDR3 is 15 residues long. Trimming removed 0 bases from V and 6 bases from J, with 15 bases in between. Germline V CDR1 and CDR2: LGHNA, YSLEER. In DNA form, the CDR3 reads TGCGCCAGCAGCCAAGATTTGGGTAGAGCGCGCGAGCAGTACTTC. Translating gives CASSQDLGRAREQYF.

J is TRBJ1-4 and V is TRBV18, with TRBD1 as a possible D gene (5 bases). Per germline, CDR1 KGHSH and CDR2 LQKENI. The CDR3 extends over 15 amino acids. V was pared by 3 bases and J by 5 bases, with 13 bases between. The CDR3 DNA is TGTGCCAGCTCACCCGTGGGAGGGGAGAATGAAAAACTGTTTTTT. Its protein is CASSPVGGENEKLFF.

The chain combines TRBV10-1 with TRBJ1-2; maybe TRBD1 (5 bases). V lost 0 bases and J 0 bases, leaving 11 bases between the germline ends. The germline gives CDR1 WNHNN, CDR2 SYGVQD (reference sequence). CDR3 size: 16 residues. CDR3 bases: TGCGCCAGCAGTGAGTCCACGGACAAAGCTAACTATGGCTACACCTTC. It translates to CASSESTDKANYGYTF.